These T cell receptor beta chains were read from a single sample in a study of beta chain features in type 1 diabetes. Clones were sequenced by immunoSEQ multiplex PCR, and TCRdb holds only the in-frame ones, with some missing. Of just over 450,000 clones listed, approximately 31% are singletons. Sequenced material: naive CD4+ T cells from blood. The source of these receptors is a man aged 18 to 35 in good health. Both conserved end residues are part of each CDR3. Each record gives: D gene, V gene, clone size, J gene, CDR3 DNA, CDR3 protein. A D gene is named only where the DNA matches it firmly. For some rows the clone size is stated as once, few or many, or as a class when expanded; others skip it.

>NA|TRBV6-6|NA|TRBJ1-1
TGTGCCAGCAGGCAGGGAATCCTGAACACTGAAGCTTTCTTT
CASRQGILNTEAFF
>TRBD2|TRBV10-3|NA|TRBJ2-7
TGTGCCATCAGAGCGGGAGAGAGGGACGAGCAGTACTTC
CAIRAGERDEQYF
>TRBD1|TRBV30|NA|TRBJ2-2
TGTGCCTGGACCAGGACAGGGGCTGGGACCGGGGAGCTGTTTTTT
CAWTRTGAGTGELFF
>NA|TRBV30|few|TRBJ2-2
TGTGCCTGGAGTATCGCCGCGGGAAGTAGGGAGCTGTTTTTT
CAWSIAAGSRELFF
>TRBD1|TRBV5-1|few|TRBJ2-5
TGCGCCAGCAGCTGGGACAGTCAAGAGACCCAGTACTTC
CASSWDSQETQYF
>TRBD2|TRBV2|NA|TRBJ2-3
TGTGCCAGCAGACTAGCGGGAGGAGCAGATACGCAGTATTTT
CASRLAGGADTQYF
>NA|TRBV29-1|NA|TRBJ2-7
TGCAGCGTTGAACAAGCCTACGAGCAGTACTTC
CSVEQAYEQYF
>NA|TRBV11-2|few|TRBJ2-2
TGTGCCAGCCCCTGGGGGTCTTCCTACACCGGGGAGCTGTTTTTT
CASPWGSSYTGELFF
>NA|TRBV4-1|NA|TRBJ2-5
TGCGCCAGCAGCCAAGATGCGCCACAGGGTATCCAAGAGACCCAGTACTTC
CASSQDAPQGIQETQYF
>TRBD2|TRBV29-1|NA|TRBJ2-7
TGCAGCGCTCGGACTAGTTCCGACGAGCAGTACTTC
CSARTSSDEQYF
>NA|TRBV29-1|few|TRBJ1-5
TGCAGCGTTGGTACTGGGACCGCGGGGCATAGCAATCAGCCCCAGCATTTT
CSVGTGTAGHSNQPQHF
>TRBD2|TRBV19|few|TRBJ2-1
TGTGCCAGTAGTGGGTCTCGACTAGCGGTTTCGTACAATGAGCAGTTCTTC
CASSGSRLAVSYNEQFF
>TRBD2|TRBV9|NA|TRBJ2-7
TGTGCCAGCAGCGGGGGAGCGGGGGTCAGCTCCTACGAGCAGTACTTC
CASSGGAGVSSYEQYF
>NA|TRBV9|NA|TRBJ1-4
TGTGCCAGCAGCCCGAGGACGGTGGGAGGCAAACTGTTTTTT
CASSPRTVGGKLFF
>NA|TRBV29-1|few|TRBJ1-2
TGCAGCTCCGGATCTTCTCATGGCTACACCTTC
CSSGSSHGYTF
>NA|TRBV4-2|few|TRBJ2-2
TGTGCCAGCAGCCAAGCGGGCGCGAACACCGGGGAGCTGTTTTTT
CASSQAGANTGELFF
>NA|TRBV7-2|NA|TRBJ2-3
TGTGCCAGCAGCTTAGAGTACAGCACAGATACGCAGTATTTT
CASSLEYSTDTQYF
>TRBD2|TRBV7-2|NA|TRBJ2-1
TGTGCCAGCAGCTTAATGCTAGCGGGAGCCCGTGAGCAGTTCTTC
CASSLMLAGAREQFF
>NA|TRBV5-1|NA|TRBJ2-6
TGCGCCAGCAGCTTGATAGCTGGGGCCAACGTCCTGACTTTC
CASSLIAGANVLTF
>TRBD1|TRBV30|few|TRBJ2-5
TGTGCCTGGAGCGGCAGGGGGCGACCCAAAGAGACCCAGTACTTC
CAWSGRGRPKETQYF
>TRBD2|TRBV30|few|TRBJ2-7
TGTGCCTGGAGCTCCCCGGGCGGGAGGAACGAGCAGTACTTC
CAWSSPGGRNEQYF
>NA|TRBV5-1|NA|TRBJ2-1
TGCGCCAGCAGCTTGAGCAGGGCCTACTACAATGAGCAGTTCTTC
CASSLSRAYYNEQFF
>TRBD1|TRBV18|NA|TRBJ1-2
TGTGCCAGCTCCCAGACAGGGGGCGATGGCTACACCTTC
CASSQTGGDGYTF
>NA|TRBV5-4|NA|TRBJ2-7
TGTGCCAGCAAGGAACAGGGTTACTACGAGCAGTACTTC
CASKEQGYYEQYF
>NA|TRBV25-1|few|TRBJ2-5
TGTGCCAGCAAAGAAACAGGGCGCAGGGGGGCCCAGTACTTC
CASKETGRRGAQYF
>TRBD1|TRBV5-1|NA|TRBJ2-5
TGCGCCAGCAGCTTTCCGGTACCAGGGGGCGGTGAGACCCAGTACTTC
CASSFPVPGGGETQYF
>NA|TRBV25-1|few|TRBJ2-5
TGTGCCAGCAGTGAATCGGGCAGAGAGACCCAGTACTTC
CASSESGRETQYF
>NA|TRBV30|few|TRBJ1-1
TGTGCCTCCGACAGGCTGAACACTGAAGCTTTCTTT
CASDRLNTEAFF
>NA|TRBV29-1|NA|TRBJ2-1
TGCAGCGCTCGGACATTTCTTTCTTATGAGCAGTTCTTC
CSARTFLSYEQFF
>TRBD2|TRBV9|NA|TRBJ2-7
TGTGCCAGCAGCGTCTCAGCTAGCGGGCAACGCGAGCAGTACTTC
CASSVSASGQREQYF
>NA|TRBV5-6|NA|TRBJ1-2
TGTGCCAGCAGCACCCGACCTGACGGTGGCTACACCTTC
CASSTRPDGGYTF
>TRBD2|TRBV7-9|NA|TRBJ2-5
TGTGCCAGCAGCTTAACGGGAGGAATGGCGGAGACCCAGTACTTC
CASSLTGGMAETQYF